This is a list of T cell receptor beta chains from one sample in a study of blood T cell repertoires in COVID-19. Generated by immunoSEQ multiplex PCR, the TCRdb table keeps only in-frame clones and is missing some. Among approximately 120,000 clones, about 80% were seen once, and the ten largest hold 37%. Sequenced: peripheral blood. Receptors were obtained from a middle-aged man with active or convalescent COVID-19. Each CDR3 is given with its conserved first and last residue. The D gene is left open where the match is weak. Size is stated for part of the rows, as once, few or many counts, or as a class when the clone is expanded.

TRBV6-5	NA	TRBJ1-2	NA	11	CASTGYYGYTF	TGTGCCAGTACAGGATACTATGGCTACACCTTC
TRBV6-5	TRBD1	TRBJ2-1	NA	13	CASSQGVENEQFF	TGTGCCAGCAGCCAGGGGGTAGAGAATGAGCAGTTCTTC
TRBV6-5	TRBD1	TRBJ1-4	once	14	CASSAPGQAEKLFF	TGTGCCAGCAGCGCCCCGGGACAGGCTGAAAAACTGTTTTTT
TRBV13	TRBD1	TRBJ1-2	few	17	CASSPGTGESPNYGYTF	TGTGCCAGCAGCCCGGGGACAGGGGAGAGTCCTAACTATGGCTACACCTTC
TRBV19	NA	TRBJ2-5	NA	14	CASSMVSPRETQYF	TGTGCCAGTAGTATGGTATCCCCGCGGGAGACCCAGTACTTC
TRBV7-9	NA	TRBJ2-7	NA	13	CASSSGVTYEQYF	TGTGCCAGCAGTTCAGGGGTCACCTACGAGCAGTACTTC
TRBV30	TRBD1	TRBJ2-7	NA	14	CAWSVLDRDYEQYF	TGTGCCTGGAGTGTACTGGACAGGGACTACGAGCAGTACTTC
TRBV28	TRBD1	TRBJ2-7	NA	15	CASRGGRGISYEQYF	TGTGCCAGCAGAGGGGGCAGGGGGATATCCTACGAGCAGTACTTC
TRBV6-2/TRBV6-3	NA	TRBJ2-1	NA	15	CASSYGASSYNEQFF	TGTGCCAGCAGTTACGGGGCTAGCTCCTACAATGAGCAGTTCTTC
TRBV4-3	NA	TRBJ1-2	NA	15	CASSQQRGDTYGYTF	TGCGCCAGCAGCCAACAGCGGGGGGACACCTATGGCTACACCTTC
TRBV29-1	TRBD2	TRBJ2-7	NA	16	CSVGGEGLAITYEQYF	TGCAGCGTTGGGGGGGAGGGACTAGCGATCACCTACGAGCAGTACTTC
TRBV7-3	NA	TRBJ2-2	NA	14	CASSLSLNTGELFF	TGTGCCAGCAGCCTCTCCTTAAACACCGGGGAGCTGTTTTTT
TRBV6-5	TRBD1	TRBJ2-7	NA	15	CASSYYRQGGYEQYF	TGTGCCAGCAGTTACTATCGACAGGGCGGCTACGAGCAGTACTTC
TRBV7-2	NA	TRBJ1-2	NA	16	CASSFKWGGPDYGYTF	TGTGCCAGCAGCTTCAAATGGGGAGGGCCTGATTATGGCTACACCTTC
TRBV28	NA	TRBJ2-5	once	14	CASSLVGETETQYF	TGTGCCAGCAGTTTAGTCGGGGAGACGGAGACCCAGTACTTC
TRBV11-3	NA	TRBJ2-5	NA	15	CANGHIRGIQETQYF	TGTGCCAACGGCCATATTAGAGGGATCCAAGAGACCCAGTACTTC
TRBV20-1	NA	TRBJ2-3	NA	10	CSGGTDTQYF	TGCAGTGGAGGCACAGATACGCAGTATTTT
TRBV24-1	NA	TRBJ2-7	NA	12	CVTSEAQGLQYF	TGTGTCACCAGTGAAGCTCAGGGTCTGCAGTACTTC
TRBV19	NA	TRBJ1-3	NA	17	CASSIVATAIAGNTIYF	TGTGCCAGTAGTATTGTCGCGACAGCCATCGCTGGAAACACCATATATTTT
TRBV6-6	NA	TRBJ1-5	few	12	CASSLLMEPQHF	TGTGCCAGCAGCCTACTAATGGAGCCCCAGCATTTT